A selection of T cell receptor beta chains follows, all from one sample in a study of T cells in narcolepsy. Some clones are missing from TCRdb's copy, which holds only in-frame ones; the method was immunoSEQ multiplex PCR. Of 25,000 to 30,000 clones listed, approximately 80% are singletons. Sequencing input: CD45RA- memory CD4+ T cells from PBMCs. These receptors originate from a human donor with narcolepsy. CDR3s include the opening cysteine and the closing phenylalanine or tryptophan. D genes are given only for firm matches. A clone size is listed for some rows: how often the clone was seen (once, few, many), or a class if it is expanded.

TRBV5-1	TRBJ1-1	TRBD1	15	NA	CASSLGAGGNTEAFF	TGCGCCAGCAGCTTGGGGGCAGGGGGCAACACTGAAGCTTTCTTT
TRBV19	TRBJ2-7	TRBD2	14	NA	CASSIGTSGGEQYF	TGTGCCAGTAGTATTGGGACTAGCGGGGGCGAGCAGTACTTC
TRBV7-3	TRBJ2-2	TRBD1	15	NA	CASSPTGSQTGELFF	TGTGCCAGCAGCCCGACAGGGTCTCAGACCGGGGAGCTGTTTTTT
TRBV2	TRBJ1-5	TRBD1	16	NA	CASRTTGTASNQPQHF	TGTGCCAGCAGAACGACGGGGACAGCTAGCAATCAGCCCCAGCATTTT
TRBV11-2	TRBJ2-5	NA	13	NA	CASSWETGTAQYF	TGTGCCAGCAGCTGGGAGACCGGGACGGCCCAGTACTTC
TRBV7-2	TRBJ1-1	NA	14	once	CASSFLSPNTEAFF	TGTGCCAGCAGCTTTCTCTCCCCGAACACTGAAGCTTTCTTT
TRBV5-5	TRBJ2-1	TRBD2	17	NA	CASSLAGGPSSYNEQFF	TGTGCCAGCAGCTTAGCGGGGGGCCCGAGCTCCTACAATGAGCAGTTCTTC
TRBV6-6	TRBJ1-2	TRBD1	13	NA	CASTTGGNYGYTF	TGTGCCAGCACCACAGGGGGAAACTATGGCTACACCTTC
TRBV21-1	TRBJ1-6	NA	19	NA	CASSPTRGTVNFHNSPLHF	TGTGCCAGCAGCCCAACCCGGGGGACGGTTAATTTTCATAATTCACCCCTCCACTTT
TRBV19	TRBJ1-3	NA	13	NA	CASKKVSGNTIYF	TGTGCCAGTAAAAAGGTCTCTGGAAACACCATATATTTT
TRBV5-5	TRBJ2-7	NA	14	NA	CASSLDRVSHEQYF	TGTGCCAGCAGCTTGGACAGGGTGAGCCACGAGCAGTACTTC
TRBV6-5	TRBJ1-2	NA	15	NA	CASSRKSRSNYGYTF	TGTGCCAGCAGCAGAAAGAGCCGATCTAACTATGGCTACACCTTC
TRBV7-8	TRBJ2-6	NA	16	few	CASSLPLISGANVLTF	TGTGCCAGCAGCTTACCCCTCATCTCTGGGGCCAACGTCCTGACTTTC
TRBV10-3	TRBJ2-1	TRBD1	14	few	CAISWTGGHNEQFF	TGTGCCATCAGTTGGACAGGGGGCCACAATGAGCAGTTCTTC
TRBV9	TRBJ1-1	TRBD1	16	NA	CASSVPGQGSDTEAFF	TGTGCCAGCAGCGTCCCGGGACAGGGTTCGGACACTGAAGCTTTCTTT
TRBV6-1	TRBJ1-4	TRBD1	16	NA	CASSEPGQGVREKLFF	TGTGCCAGCAGTGAACCTGGACAGGGGGTTAGAGAAAAACTGTTTTTT
TRBV19	TRBJ1-2	NA	13	NA	CASSPVGNYGYTF	TGTGCCAGTAGTCCGGTAGGGAACTATGGCTACACCTTC
TRBV13	TRBJ2-4	NA	12	NA	CASSLAGNIQYF	TGTGCCAGCAGCTTAGCTGGGAACATTCAGTACTTC
TRBV6-1	TRBJ1-1	TRBD1	18	NA	CASSERGQGQGTNTEAFF	TGTGCCAGCAGTGAAAGGGGGCAGGGACAGGGAACGAACACTGAAGCTTTCTTT
TRBV11-2	TRBJ1-1	NA	14	NA	CASSFSSTNTEAFF	TGTGCCAGCAGCTTTAGTTCTACGAACACTGAAGCTTTCTTT
TRBV7-9	TRBJ2-2	TRBD1	15	NA	CASRQMVQGAGELFF	TGTGCCAGCAGACAGATGGTACAGGGGGCCGGGGAGCTGTTTTTT